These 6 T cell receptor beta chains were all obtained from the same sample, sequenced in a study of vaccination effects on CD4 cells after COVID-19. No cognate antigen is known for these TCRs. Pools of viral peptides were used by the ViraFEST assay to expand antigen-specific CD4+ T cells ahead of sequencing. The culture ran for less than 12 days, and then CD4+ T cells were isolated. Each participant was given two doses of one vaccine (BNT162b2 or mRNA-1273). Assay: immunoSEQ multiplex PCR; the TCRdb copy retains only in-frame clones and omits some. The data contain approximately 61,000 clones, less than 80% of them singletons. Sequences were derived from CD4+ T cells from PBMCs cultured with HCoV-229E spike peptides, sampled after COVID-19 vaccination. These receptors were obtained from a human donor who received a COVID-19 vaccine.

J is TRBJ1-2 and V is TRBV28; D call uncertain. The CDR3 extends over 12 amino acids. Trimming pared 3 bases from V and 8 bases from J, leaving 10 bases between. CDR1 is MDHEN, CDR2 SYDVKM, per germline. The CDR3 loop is CASSLMGLGYTF. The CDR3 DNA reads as TGTGCCAGCAGTTTGATGGGGTTGGGCTACACCTTC.

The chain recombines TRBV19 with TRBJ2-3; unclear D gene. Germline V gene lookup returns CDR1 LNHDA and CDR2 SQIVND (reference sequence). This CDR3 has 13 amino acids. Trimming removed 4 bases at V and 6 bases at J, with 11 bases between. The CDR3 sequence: CASSNRLSDTQYF. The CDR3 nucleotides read TGTGCCAGTAGTAATCGGCTCTCGGATACGCAGTATTTT.

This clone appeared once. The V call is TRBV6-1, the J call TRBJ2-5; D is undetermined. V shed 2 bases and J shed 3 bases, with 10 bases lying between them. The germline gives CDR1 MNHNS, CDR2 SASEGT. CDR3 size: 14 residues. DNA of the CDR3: TGTGCCAGCAGTGAATGGAGTATAGAAGAGACCCAGTACTTC. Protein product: CASSEWSIEETQYF.

CDR3 residues: CASTRQGGNTEAFF. The DNA for the CDR3 is TGTGCCAGCACCCGACAGGGGGGAAACACTGAAGCTTTCTTT. V and J are TRBV27 and TRBJ1-1, with 9 bases aligning to TRBD1. The ends lost 7 bases at V and 2 bases at J; junction bases unmatched: 5. The CDR3 is 14 amino acids. Germline lookup yields CDR1 MNHEY and CDR2 SMNVEV (reference sequence).

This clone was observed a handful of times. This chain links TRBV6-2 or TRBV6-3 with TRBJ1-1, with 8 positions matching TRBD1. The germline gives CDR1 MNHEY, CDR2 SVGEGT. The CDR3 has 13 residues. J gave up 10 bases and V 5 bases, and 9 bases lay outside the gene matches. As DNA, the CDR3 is TGTGCCAGCAGTCCAGGGACAGGCAGGGTAGCTTTCTTT. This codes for CASSPGTGRVAFF.

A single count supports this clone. The CDR3 sequence: CASSQQGARSPLHF. CDR3 in DNA: TGTGCCAGCAGTCAACAGGGGGCAAGATCACCCCTCCACTTT. The chain joins TRBV2 to TRBJ1-6; 9 positions agree with TRBD1. With 5 bases clipped from V and 10 bases from J, the junction kept 6 bases outside the gene matches. Germline V CDR1 and CDR2: SNHLY, FYNNEI. The length of the CDR3 is 14 residues.